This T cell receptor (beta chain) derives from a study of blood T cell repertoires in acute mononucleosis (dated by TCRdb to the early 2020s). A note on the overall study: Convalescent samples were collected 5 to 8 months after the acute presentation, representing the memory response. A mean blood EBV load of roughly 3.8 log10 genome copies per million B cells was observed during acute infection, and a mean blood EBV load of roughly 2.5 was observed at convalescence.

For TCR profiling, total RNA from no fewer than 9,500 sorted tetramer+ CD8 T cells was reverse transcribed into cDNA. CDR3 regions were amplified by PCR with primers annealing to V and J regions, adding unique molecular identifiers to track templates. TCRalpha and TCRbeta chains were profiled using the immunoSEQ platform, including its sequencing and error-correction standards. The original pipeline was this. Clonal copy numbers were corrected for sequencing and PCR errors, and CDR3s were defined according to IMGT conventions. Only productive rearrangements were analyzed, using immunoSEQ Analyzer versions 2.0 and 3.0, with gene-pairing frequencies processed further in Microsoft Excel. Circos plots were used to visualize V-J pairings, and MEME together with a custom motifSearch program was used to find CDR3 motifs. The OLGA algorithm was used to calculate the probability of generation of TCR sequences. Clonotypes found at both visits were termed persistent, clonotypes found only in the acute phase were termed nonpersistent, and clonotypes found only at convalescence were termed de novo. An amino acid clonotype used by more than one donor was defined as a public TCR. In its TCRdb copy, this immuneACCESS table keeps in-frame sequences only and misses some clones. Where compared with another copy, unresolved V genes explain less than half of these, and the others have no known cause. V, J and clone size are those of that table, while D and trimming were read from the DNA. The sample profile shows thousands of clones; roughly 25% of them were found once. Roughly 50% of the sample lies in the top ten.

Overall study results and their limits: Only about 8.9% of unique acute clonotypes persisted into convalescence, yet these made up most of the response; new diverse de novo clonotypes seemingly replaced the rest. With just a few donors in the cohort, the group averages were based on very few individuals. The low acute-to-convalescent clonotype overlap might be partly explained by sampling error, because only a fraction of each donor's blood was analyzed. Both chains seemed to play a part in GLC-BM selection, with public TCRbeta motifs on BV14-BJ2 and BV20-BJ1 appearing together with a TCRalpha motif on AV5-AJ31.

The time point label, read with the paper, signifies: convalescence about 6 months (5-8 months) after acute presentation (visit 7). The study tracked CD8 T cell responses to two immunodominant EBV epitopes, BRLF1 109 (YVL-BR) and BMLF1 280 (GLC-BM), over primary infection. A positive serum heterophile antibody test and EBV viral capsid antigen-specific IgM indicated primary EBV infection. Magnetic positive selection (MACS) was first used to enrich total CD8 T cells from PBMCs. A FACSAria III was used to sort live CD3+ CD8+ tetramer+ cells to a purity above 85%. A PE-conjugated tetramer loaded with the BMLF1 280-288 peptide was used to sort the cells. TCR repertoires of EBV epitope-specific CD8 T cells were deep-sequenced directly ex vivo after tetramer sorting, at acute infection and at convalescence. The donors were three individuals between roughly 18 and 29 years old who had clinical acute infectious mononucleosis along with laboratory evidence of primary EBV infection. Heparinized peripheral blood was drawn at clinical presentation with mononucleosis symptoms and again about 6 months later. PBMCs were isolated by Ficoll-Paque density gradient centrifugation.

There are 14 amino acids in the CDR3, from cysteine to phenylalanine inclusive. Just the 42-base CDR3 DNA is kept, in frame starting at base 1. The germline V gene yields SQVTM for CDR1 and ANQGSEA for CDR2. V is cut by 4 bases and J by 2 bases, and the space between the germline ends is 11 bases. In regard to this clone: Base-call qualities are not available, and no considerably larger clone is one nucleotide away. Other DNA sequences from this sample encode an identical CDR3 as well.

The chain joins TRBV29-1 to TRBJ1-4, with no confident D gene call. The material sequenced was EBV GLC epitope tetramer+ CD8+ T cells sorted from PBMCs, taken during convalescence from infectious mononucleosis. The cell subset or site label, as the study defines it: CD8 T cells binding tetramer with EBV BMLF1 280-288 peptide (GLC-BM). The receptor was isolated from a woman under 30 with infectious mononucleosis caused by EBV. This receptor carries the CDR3 CSVGSGVTNEKLFF. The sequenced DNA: TGCAGCGTTGGGTCCGGGGTGACTAATGAAAAACTGTTTTTT.